This T cell receptor (beta chain) was found in a study of T cells in Graves' hyperthyroidism and ophthalmopathy. About the study: Pretreatment peripheral blood was obtained at initial diagnosis.

The study left out patients who had uncontrolled infection, other autoimmune disease, pregnancy or lactation. Diagnoses were established using clinical symptoms, serum thyroxine and TRAb, thyroid ultrasound and orbital computed tomography. Fresh peripheral blood, 10 ml, was the source of the PBMCs. This clonotype was detected only a few times. Germline V gives CDR1 LNHDA, CDR2 SQIVND (reference sequence). V was pared by 10 bases and J by 1 base, with 10 bases between. The CDR3 sequence is 13 residues long. Regions amplified from RNA transcripts were the TCR beta CDR3 regions. A first-round RT-PCR of the TCR CDR3 used the HTBI primer set. In TCRdb, the multiplex PCR reads were re-called with MiXCR into one record per CDR3 protein. This table has about 840,000 distinct CDR3 sequences, roughly 40% appearing once.

J is TRBJ2-2 and V is TRBV19; D is uncertain. The source of this sequence is a man aged 18 to 29 with Graves' hyperthyroidism. Sequenced sample: blood. As DNA, the CDR3 is TGTGCCACTCGAAGGGAGAACACCGGGGAGCTGTTTTTT. Its translation: CATRRENTGELFF.